Following are 9 T cell receptor gamma chains from one sample sequenced in a study of gamma-delta chains in newborns, infants, children (dated by TCRdb to about 2019). Sequencing relied on an Illumina MiSeq. TCRdb reran clone calling on the public reads with CATT; rows sharing one DNA sequence were then combined. The sample has roughly 780 gamma-chain clones on record, around 30% of them singletons. The top ten clones comprise roughly 40% of the sample. Sequencing was carried out using blood. Receptors were obtained from a child who was a newborn, infant or young child, either healthy, febrile or measles-vaccinated (not recorded which).

This clone was counted only a few times. The TCRdb protein comes from a much larger clone and disagrees with this DNA's translation at residues 5 and 6, likely due to a read error; the protein given here is derived from the DNA. The gene calls are TRGV9 and TRGJP. Here the J gene came from matching the DNA to germline, since TCRdb omits it. CDR1 and CDR2 (germline): GITISATS, ISYDGTV (reference sequence). The CDR3 contains 16 residues. After removal of 4 bases from V and 3 bases from J, the junction contained 3 bases not matched to a gene. The CDR3 sequence: CALWDLQELGKKIKVF. CDR3 coding DNA: TGTGCCTTGTGGGACTTGCAAGAGTTGGGCAAAAAAATCAAGGTATTT.

Comment on this clone: This may be a read error, as it is one base from a much larger clone. The CDR3 is CATWDGPGGWFKIF. The CDR3 bases are TGTGCCACCTGGGACGGACCAGGTGGTTGGTTCAAGATATTT. The chain recombines TRGV2 with TRGJP1. As TCRdb names no J gene, one was assigned here on the basis of a DNA match to germline. Germline CDR1 is EGSNGY and CDR2 is YDSYNSKV. CDR3 length: 14 residues. The junction had 6 bases not matched to a gene; V was cut back by 1 base and J by 7 bases.

By sample fraction, this clone is large. The rearrangement joins TRGV2 to TRGJP2. The length of the CDR3 is 12 residues. In germline, CDR1 is EGSNGY, CDR2 YDSYNSKV. With V trimmed by 4 bases and J by 8 bases, 4 bases remained unmatched. Here the CDR3 reads CATWDGDWIKTF. In DNA form, the CDR3 reads TGTGCCACCTGGGATGGAGATTGGATCAAGACGTTT.

In the case of this clone: A much bigger clone sits one base away, suggesting this may be a read error. The rearrangement joins TRGV8 to TRGJ1 or TRGJ2. Assignment of the J gene here rests on matching the DNA to germline, because TCRdb gives none. Germline CDR1 reads VENAVY; CDR2 reads YDSYNSRV. This CDR3 has 12 residues. CDR3 protein: CAAWDKGHKKLF. In DNA form, the CDR3 reads TGTGCCGCCTGGGATAAGGGTCATAAGAAACTCTTT.

This clone showed up just a few times. The sample holds other DNA sequences that translate to the same CDR3. J is TRGJP and V is TRGV9. The J gene is not listed in TCRdb, so it was assigned here from a DNA match to germline. V dropped 2 bases and J dropped 4; count of bases not matched to a gene: 5. This CDR3 region has 17 residues. Germline loops: CDR1 GITISATS, CDR2 ISYDGTV (reference sequence). Here the CDR3 reads CALWEALQELGKKIKVF. The CDR3 DNA reads as TGTGCCTTGTGGGAGGCCCTTCAAGAGTTGGGCAAAAAAATCAAGGTATTT.

By share of the sample, this clone is large. The J gene is TRGJP2, the V gene TRGV4. V lost 0 bases to trimming and J lost 8 bases; unmatched junction nucleotides: 6. The CDR3 runs to 14 residues. Germline-derived CDR1 and CDR2 are EGSTGY and YDSYTSSV. This CDR3 reads CATWDGHPDWIKTF. In DNA, the CDR3 is TGTGCCACCTGGGATGGGCACCCCGATTGGATCAAGACGTTT.

The chain employs TRGV9 and TRGJ1 or TRGJ2. TCRdb gives no J gene; it was assigned here by matching the DNA to germline. CDR3 length equals 13 residues. Losses at the gene ends were 3 bases for V and 6 bases for J; bases not matched to a gene: 8. Germline V gene sequence: CDR1 GITISATS, CDR2 ISYDGTV (reference sequence). This CDR3 reads CALWEPSGYKKLF. The CDR3 bases are TGTGCCTTGTGGGAGCCCTCCGGTTATAAGAAACTCTTT.

The table lists this clone with a few counts. A read error may explain this, as a much larger clone is one base away. The CDR3: CALWEVLLGKKIKVF. The CDR3 DNA follows: TGTGCCTTGTGGGAGGTGCTGTTGGGCAAAAAAATCAAGGTATTT. The chain employs TRGV9 and TRGJP. Here the J gene came from matching the DNA to germline, since TCRdb omits it. Germline V gene sequence: CDR1 GITISATS, CDR2 ISYDGTV (reference sequence). The CDR3 extends over 15 amino acids. V lost 0 bases and J lost 9; bases outside the gene matches: 2.

The chain uses TRGV9 and TRGJP. TCRdb leaves out the J gene; it was filled in here by matching the DNA to germline. Germline V lookup: CDR1 GITISATS, CDR2 ISYDGTV (reference sequence). The CDR3 is 16 residues long. V lost 0 bases to trimming and J lost 8 bases; unmatched junction nucleotides: 4. CDR3 DNA sequence: TGTGCCTTGTGGGAGGTGCTAAAGTTGGGCAAAAAAATCAAGGTATTT. This encodes CALWEVLKLGKKIKVF.